Each of the 10 T cell receptor beta chains below was sequenced from the same sample in a study of OX40 agonist ivuxolimab in advanced cancers. Repertoires were generated with immunoSEQ multiplex PCR, while TCRdb's copy carries only in-frame clones and drops some. Found here are roughly 110,000 clones, approximately 89% of them singletons; the top ten hold roughly 1.3%. The material was CD4+ or CD8+ T cells sorted from blood, obtained in a trial of the OX40 agonist ivuxolimab. All receptors derive from an adult with an advanced solid tumor such as melanoma, head and neck, liver or kidney cancer.

J is TRBJ2-7 and V is TRBV14, with D tentatively TRBD1 (6 bases). Germline V gene data show CDR1 as SGHDN and CDR2 as FVKESK. This CDR3 region has 13 residues. Trimming left V 0 bases short and J 8 bases short, with 11 bases between. DNA of the CDR3: TGTGCCAGCAGCCAAGAAGGGACAAAGAAGCAGTACTTC. Amino acid sequence: CASSQEGTKKQYF.

This rearrangement joins TRBV5-1 to TRBJ1-1; 7 positions agree with TRBD1. The germline V gene encodes CDR1 SGHRS and CDR2 YFSETQ. V lost 4 bases to trimming and J lost 1 base; unmatched junction nucleotides: 10. There are 16 residues in the CDR3. The CDR3 DNA is TGCGCCAGCAGCGATTATTCCGGGACAGCGAACACTGAAGCTTTCTTT. Its translation is CASSDYSGTANTEAFF.

This chain uses TRBV5-4 with TRBJ1-3; maybe TRBD1 (5 bases). The V end lost 0 bases, the J end lost 0 bases, and 7 bases lay between the germline ends. The germline V gene encodes CDR1 SGHNT and CDR2 YYREEE (reference sequence). The CDR3 is 15 residues long. The CDR3 region has the DNA TGTGCCAGCAGCTTGGACAGGAGCTCTGGAAACACCATATATTTT. The encoded protein is CASSLDRSSGNTIYF.

The rearrangement links TRBV5-1 to TRBJ1-1; no reliable D call. Trimming removed 2 bases from V and 4 bases from J, with 9 bases in between. Germline CDR1 is SGHRS and CDR2 is YFSETQ. The CDR3 contains 13 residues. The CDR3 DNA reads TGCGCCAGCAGCTTTTGGGGTCCCACTGAAGCTTTCTTT. The encoded protein is CASSFWGPTEAFF.

The chain is built from TRBV18 and TRBJ1-4; 9 nucleotides align to TRBD1. Trimming at V came to 2 bases and at J to 3 bases, leaving 1 base not matched to a gene. This CDR3 spans 15 amino acids. Germline CDR1 and CDR2: KGHSH and LQKENI. For the CDR3, the DNA is TGTGCCAGCTCACCAAACAGGGGGCCTAATGAAAAACTGTTTTTT. Translating gives CASSPNRGPNEKLFF.

The CDR3 reads CASSLAGGLNIQYF. For the CDR3, the DNA is TGTGCCAGCAGTTTAGCGGGAGGGTTAAACATTCAGTACTTC. The rearrangement joins TRBV28 to TRBJ2-4; 9 bases are shared with TRBD2. Germline CDR1 MDHEN, CDR2 SYDVKM. The CDR3 is 14 residues long. Losses at the gene ends were 2 bases for V and 6 bases for J; bases not matched to a gene: 2.

The chain uses TRBV5-4 and TRBJ2-5; 8 bases are a match to TRBD1. The ends lost 4 bases at V and 8 bases at J; junction bases unmatched: 7. The CDR3 contains 13 residues. Per the germline V gene, CDR1 is SGHNT and CDR2 is YYREEE (reference sequence). CDR3 nucleotide sequence: TGTGCCAGCAGCCCGGACAGGGTCACAACCCAGTACTTC. Translated, it gives CASSPDRVTTQYF.

This rearrangement joins TRBV11-2 to TRBJ1-1; 9 positions match TRBD1. The CDR3 consists of 15 residues. In germline, CDR1 is SGHAT, CDR2 FQNNGV. The junction had 8 bases not matched to a gene; V was cut back by 4 bases and J by 5 bases. The DNA of the CDR3 is TGTGCCAGCAGCTGGGGGTACAGGGGGCTTACTGAAGCTTTCTTT. Its protein is CASSWGYRGLTEAFF.

V gene TRBV19 combines with J gene TRBJ1-5; D not resolved. V was cut by 3 bases and J by 2 bases, with 11 bases left in between. Germline V CDR1 and CDR2: LNHDA, SQIVND (reference sequence). CDR3 length equals 15 residues. CDR3 sequence: CASSISGPGNQPQHF. CDR3 DNA: TGTGCCAGTAGTATTTCCGGACCAGGCAATCAGCCCCAGCATTTT. Supplemented by reference TRBV19 and TRBJ1-5, the full variable domain reads DGGITQSPKYLFRKEGQNVTLSCEQNLNHDAMYWYRQDPGQGLRLIYYSQIVNDFQKGDIAEGYSVSREKKESFPLTVTSAQKNPTAFYLCASSISGPGNQPQHFGDGTRLSIL.

CDR3 loop: CASSMGNTIYF. The CDR3 coding sequence is TGTGCCAGCAGCATGGGCAACACCATATATTTT. This chain connects TRBV5-5 to TRBJ1-3; D call uncertain. CDR1 and CDR2 (germline): SGHKS, YYEKEE (reference sequence). V dropped 4 bases and J dropped 7 bases, with 6 bases sitting between them. The CDR3 extends over 11 amino acids.